The sample holds one count of the clone carrying this T cell receptor (beta chain). Clones were sequenced by immunoSEQ multiplex PCR, and TCRdb holds only the in-frame ones, with some missing. The sample has 110,000 or so clones, around 90% seen once. This sample stems from a study of T cells after somatic rescue of genetic block. The sample consisted of peripheral blood mononuclear cells (PBMCs). The TCR was taken from a woman aged 18-30 years.

The CDR3 loop is CASRSGIEQYF. The CDR3 DNA reads as TGTGCCAGCAGGTCGGGAATCGAGCAGTACTTC. The chain recombines TRBV7-2 with TRBJ2-7; maybe TRBD2 (5 bases). The CDR3 has 11 residues. V lost 6 bases and J lost 6, with 9 bases in between. The V gene's germline CDR1 is SGHTA and CDR2 FQGNSA. The entire variable domain, with the rest obtained from reference TRBV7-2 and TRBJ2-7, is as follows: GAGVSQSPSNKVTEKGKDVELRCDPISGHTALYWYRQSLGQGLEFLIYFQGNSAPDKSGLPSDRFSAERTGGSVSTLTIQRTQQEDSAVYLCASRSGIEQYFGPGTRLTVT.